A single sample is the source of the 15 T cell receptor beta chains below, sequenced in a study of early T cells in non-severe SARS-CoV-2 infection (dated by TCRdb to 2020 to 2023). The library was prepared using 5' RACE. These reads were obtained on a NextSeq 500. The public sequencing data were trimmed at Q25 with fastp and processed into clonotypes with MiXCR by TCRdb, which kept only in-frame beta chains. Under each unique CDR3 protein, matching rows form one entry showing the most common genes and DNA. Present in this sample are some 98,000 distinct CDR3 sequences, more than 9.5% of which were seen just once. The ten biggest clones cover around 5.4% of the sample. Specimen: whole blood. These receptors came from an adult who was a healthcare worker with PCR-confirmed SARS-CoV-2 infection or an uninfected control (not recorded which).

This chain links TRBV27 with TRBJ1-2; D unclear. The V end was cut by 6 bases, the J end by 0 bases, with 14 bases between. This CDR3 contains 15 residues. Germline loops: CDR1 MNHEY, CDR2 SMNVEV (reference sequence). The CDR3 DNA is TGTGCCAGCAGGATACCACCAGGAGCTAACTATGGCTACACCTTC. It is translated as CASRIPPGANYGYTF.

A remark on this clonotype: Being one base from a much bigger clone, this may be a read error. This rearrangement joins TRBV27 to TRBJ2-1, with 11 positions matching TRBD2. This CDR3 has 16 residues. Germline CDR1 is MNHEY and CDR2 is SMNVEV (reference sequence). V dropped 4 bases and J dropped 7; count of bases not matched to a gene: 9. The CDR3 DNA follows: TGTGCCAGCAGTTCCTCGGGACTAGCGGACAGGAATGAGCAGTTCTTC. It codes for CASSSSGLADRNEQFF.

This chain joins TRBV12-3 or TRBV12-4 and TRBJ2-7; TRBD2 matches 10 bases. V shed 0 bases, J shed 1 base, and the junction held 6 bases outside the gene matches. The CDR3 totals 17 residues. CDR3 sequence: CASSLAPSGSPSYEQYF. In DNA form, the CDR3 reads TGTGCCAGCAGTTTAGCCCCTAGCGGGAGTCCATCCTACGAGCAGTACTTC.

Comment on this clonotype: A clone one base away is much larger, so this may be a read error. This sequence joins TRBV20-1 and TRBJ2-7; D call uncertain. V lost 7 bases to trimming and J lost 0 bases, with 19 bases between them. There are 15 residues in the CDR3. CDR1 and CDR2 (germline): DFQATT, SNEGSKA (reference sequence). The CDR3 sequence: CSVPDRAEFSYEQYF. Written as DNA, the CDR3 is TGCAGTGTCCCTGATAGGGCAGAATTCTCCTACGAGCAGTACTTC.

This clonotype has only a few counts. DNA of the CDR3: TGTGCCAGCAGCCACAATCAGCCCCAGCATTTT. Amino acid sequence: CASSHNQPQHF. This chain links TRBV6-6 with TRBJ1-5; no clear D. There are 11 residues in the CDR3. From germline, CDR1 is MNHNY and CDR2 SVGAGI (reference sequence). The germline V and J ends were trimmed by 6 bases and 3 bases, with 3 bases remaining between them.

This clonotype appeared many times. The V and J genes are TRBV5-6 and TRBJ2-1; possible D gene TRBD1, 6 bases. V was pared by 4 bases and J by 6 bases, with 14 bases between. The CDR3 covers 14 residues. Per the germline V gene, CDR1 is SGHDT and CDR2 is YYEEEE. The DNA for the CDR3 is TGTGCCAGCAGCCCAGGGGCGTCCGGCAATGAGCAGTTCTTC. Protein: CASSPGASGNEQFF.

This clonotype was seen a handful of times. This chain joins TRBV18 and TRBJ2-3; possible D gene TRBD1, 6 bases. Germline-derived CDR1 and CDR2 are KGHSH and LQKENI. The V end was cut by 3 bases, the J end by 3 bases, with 16 bases between. The CDR3 totals 16 residues. The CDR3: CASSPLPDRRTDTQYF. CDR3 nucleotides: TGTGCCAGCTCACCCTTACCCGACAGGAGGACAGATACGCAGTATTTT.

This clonotype occurred many times. The chain is built from TRBV12-3 or TRBV12-4 and TRBJ1-2; possibly TRBD1 for D (5 bases). V lost 5 bases and J lost 7, with 20 bases in between. CDR3 size: 15 residues. The CDR3 sequence: CASSPRRGRRVGYTF. The CDR3 coding sequence is TGTGCCAGCAGTCCCCGTCGGGGACGTCGGGTTGGCTACACCTTC.

This clonotype was observed a few times. One junction end disagrees with the germline gene, perhaps due to a read error. As DNA, the CDR3 is TGTGCCGGCAGTTCGGGACAGGGTAACAATGAGCAGTTCTTC. Amino acid sequence: CAGSSGQGNNEQFF. The chain uses TRBV12-3 or TRBV12-4 and TRBJ2-1, with 9 bases lining up with TRBD1. The CDR3 totals 14 residues.

This clonotype was seen only a few times. The V gene is TRBV5-1, the J gene TRBJ2-3, with unresolved D. CDR3 length equals 16 residues. V was trimmed by 0 bases and J by 2 bases, leaving 13 bases between them. In germline, CDR1 is SGHRS, CDR2 YFSETQ. CDR3 amino acids: CASSLAEQALTDTQYF. In DNA, the CDR3 is TGCGCCAGCAGCTTGGCCGAGCAGGCCCTCACAGATACGCAGTATTTT.

There are a few counts of this clonotype. The V gene is TRBV6-1, the J gene TRBJ2-3; either TRBD1 or TRBD2 may supply D (5 bases each). From germline, CDR1 is MNHNS and CDR2 SASEGT. V lost 4 bases, J lost 0 bases, and 14 bases lay in between. This CDR3 spans 16 amino acids. CDR3 amino acids: CASSVVNGASTDTQYF. The CDR3 DNA reads as TGTGCCAGCAGTGTCGTCAACGGGGCTAGCACAGATACGCAGTATTTT.

In this sample, this clonotype turned up a few times. J is TRBJ1-1 and V is TRBV5-5, with D maybe TRBD1 (5 bases). V was cut by 0 bases and J by 1 base, with 10 bases left in between. The CDR3 sequence is 15 residues long. The germline V gene encodes CDR1 SGHKS and CDR2 YYEKEE (reference sequence). CDR3 in DNA: TGTGCCAGCAGCTTGGAGCTGGGGCCGAACACTGAAGCTTTCTTT. Translation: CASSLELGPNTEAFF.

This clonotype was counted ten times or more. The CDR3 nucleotides are TGTGCCAGTAGGACGACCCTAAGCTCCTACGAGCAGTACTTC. This encodes CASRTTLSSYEQYF. The chain has TRBV19 and TRBJ2-7; D unclear. The CDR3 runs to 14 residues. The ends were cut back, 6 bases at V and 0 bases at J, with 12 bases in the middle. In germline, CDR1 is LNHDA, CDR2 SQIVND (reference sequence).

This clonotype was counted ten times or more. The rearrangement links TRBV7-9 to TRBJ2-5; the D gene is possibly TRBD2 (6 bases). V was cut by 5 bases and J by 8 bases, with 18 bases left in between. The CDR3 is made up of 14 amino acids. The V gene's germline CDR1 is SEHNR and CDR2 FQNEAQ (reference sequence). Here the CDR3 reads CASSPGGGVETQYF. CDR3 DNA sequence: TGTGCCAGCAGCCCCGGAGGAGGGGTCGAAACCCAGTACTTC.

This clonotype has more than one count but fewer than ten. In nucleotides, the CDR3 is TGCGCCAGCAGTGAGTCGAGGCGGGACACCGGGGAGCTGTTTTTT. Protein sequence: CASSESRRDTGELFF. This sequence joins TRBV10-2 and TRBJ2-2; D may be TRBD2 (5 bases). V lost 0 bases, J lost 3 bases, and 8 bases lay in between. The germline V gene encodes CDR1 WSHSY and CDR2 SAAADI. The CDR3 is 15 residues long.